The TCR beta chain under discussion was sequenced for a study of cytomegalovirus exposure and HLA in healthy donors. The CDR3 contains 15 residues. Per germline, CDR1 MNHEY and CDR2 SVGAGI. Trimming cost V 2 bases and J 5 bases, with 14 bases left between them. Amplification used 60 Vbeta primers and 13 Jbeta primers. Sequencing was performed with immunoSEQ multiplex PCR; in TCRdb, only in-frame clones are kept and a portion is missing. The profile shows 150,000 to 200,000 clones, roughly 82% of them singletons. The chain recombines TRBV6-5 with TRBJ2-3; D unresolved. The sequence came from a man in his forties in good health and CMV-seronegative. Source material: PBMCs. The CDR3 DNA is TGTGCCAGCAGTTACCTGACTCCCGTGGGAGATACGCAGTATTTT. This codes for CASSYLTPVGDTQYF.